These 9 T cell receptor beta chains were all obtained from the same sample, sequenced in a study of blood T cell repertoires in COVID-19 (dated by TCRdb to 2018 to 2020). Libraries came from the immunoSEQ multiplex PCR assay. In TCRdb, the immuneACCESS table is reduced to in-frame sequences with V and J assigned. These tables do not hold every clone; where another copy was compared, an unresolved V gene accounts for under half, and the others remain unexplained. The sample records fewer than 250,000 clones, less than 85% of which are singletons. The ten largest clones capture 3.2% of the sample. Sequencing was performed on PBMCs or T cells enriched from blood (not recorded which). The receptors stem from a woman under 40 who had recovered from COVID-19.

CDR3 region: CASSFWGGDTEAFF. CDR3 coding DNA: TGTGCCAGCAGTTTTTGGGGGGGGGACACTGAAGCTTTCTTT. This chain joins TRBV28 and TRBJ1-1; weak D call: TRBD1 (5 bases). The V gene's germline CDR1 is MDHEN and CDR2 SYDVKM. The CDR3 extends over 14 amino acids. Deletions cut 3 bases from V and 3 bases from J, with 11 bases between. The whole variable domain, remainder taken from reference TRBV28 and TRBJ1-1, is DVKVTQSSRYLVKRTGEKVFLECVQDMDHENMFWYRQDPGLGLRLIYFSYDVKMKEKGDIPEGYSVSREKKERFSLILESASTNQTSMYLCASSFWGGDTEAFFGQGTRLTVV.

The V gene is TRBV11-2, the J gene TRBJ2-7, with D tentatively TRBD1 (5 bases). The CDR3 extends over 14 amino acids. Trimming took 7 bases from V and 4 from J, leaving 17 bases between them. Germline-derived CDR1 and CDR2 are SGHAT and FQNNGV. This CDR3 reads CASTFVGQGYEQYF. The CDR3 bases are TGTGCCAGCACCTTTGTGGGGCAAGGTTACGAGCAGTACTTC.

V gene TRBV7-9 combines with J gene TRBJ2-1; TRBD1 agrees at 9 bases. The ends lost 4 bases at V and 6 bases at J; junction bases unmatched: 7. This CDR3 spans 15 amino acids. Germline loops: CDR1 SEHNR, CDR2 FQNEAQ (reference sequence). CDR3 amino acids: CASSSQGAVSNEQFF. CDR3 sequence (DNA): TGTGCCAGCAGCTCACAGGGGGCTGTGAGCAATGAGCAGTTCTTC. Using reference TRBV7-9 and TRBJ2-1 for the parts outside the CDR3, the full variable domain is DTGVSQNPRHKITKRGQNVTFRCDPISEHNRLYWYRQTLGQGPEFLTYFQNEAQLEKSRLLSDRFSAERPKGSFSTLEIQRTEQGDSAMYLCASSSQGAVSNEQFFGPGTRLTVL.

This clone was found a few times. The CDR3 here is CASSLRLAGGSYEQYF. In DNA, the CDR3 is TGTGCCAGCAGCTTAAGATTAGCGGGAGGGTCCTACGAGCAGTACTTC. This chain connects TRBV7-9 to TRBJ2-7; 11 bases agree with TRBD2. Germline lookup yields CDR1 SEHNR and CDR2 FQNEAQ (reference sequence). The CDR3 runs to 16 residues. Trimming removed 2 bases from V and 1 base from J; junction bases left unmatched: 4.

The V and J genes are TRBV27 and TRBJ2-1; TRBD2 matches at 8 bases. The CDR3 has 15 residues. CDR1 and CDR2 from the germline V gene are MNHEY and SMNVEV (reference sequence). The J segment lost 2 bases and the V segment lost 7 bases, leaving 7 bases of the junction unmatched. DNA of the CDR3: TGTGCCAGCACCTCTGCGGGGGGCCCCTACAATGAGCAGTTCTTC. This translates into CASTSAGGPYNEQFF.

This chain uses TRBV6-5 with TRBJ1-1; perhaps TRBD1 as D (6 bases). Looked up from germline, CDR1 is MNHEY and CDR2 is SVGAGI. Trimming removed 8 bases from V and 4 bases from J, with 20 bases in between. The CDR3 is made up of 15 amino acids. For the CDR3, the DNA is TGTGCCAGCCGGAGAGCGTTCACAGGGACCACTGAAGCTTTCTTT. This encodes CASRRAFTGTTEAFF.

The chain is built from TRBV19 and TRBJ1-3; D uncertain. This CDR3 region has 15 residues. Germline CDR1 is LNHDA and CDR2 is SQIVND (reference sequence). Trimming shortened V by 6 bases and J by 0 bases, and 12 bases separated the two germline ends. The CDR3, as DNA: TGTGCCAGTAGCTTCGGTCCGAGCTCTGGAAACACCATATATTTT. The encoded protein is CASSFGPSSGNTIYF.

The chain employs TRBV12-3 or TRBV12-4 and TRBJ1-4; unclear D gene. This CDR3 spans 13 amino acids. V was clipped by 5 bases and J by 8 bases, with 12 bases between them. CDR3 sequence reads: CASSPGLKEKLFF. In DNA, the CDR3 is TGTGCCAGCAGTCCCGGACTTAAAGAAAAACTGTTTTTT.

The V gene is TRBV7-9, the J gene TRBJ1-2; unclear D gene. There are 13 residues in the CDR3. Germline CDR1 is SEHNR and CDR2 is FQNEAQ (reference sequence). Trimming stripped 5 bases from V and 4 bases from J, with 11 bases between. The CDR3 region is CASSPGGPYGYTF. CDR3 DNA sequence: TGTGCCAGCAGCCCAGGAGGCCCCTATGGCTACACCTTC.